The 21 T cell receptor beta chains below were found in one sample sequenced in a study of yellow fever vaccine responses in identical twins. TCRdb reprocessed the RT-PCR reads via MiXCR and lists one record per CDR3 protein. The table shows 300 to 350 distinct CDR3 sequences, with about 85% occurring only once. This specimen consisted of T cells from blood (PBMCs), unsorted or a sorted subset (not recorded which), obtained before or after yellow fever vaccination (not recorded which). Receptors originate from a female donor who received the yellow fever vaccine.

This clonotype is a singleton in its sample. The chain recombines TRBV10-3 with TRBJ2-5; D call uncertain. The CDR3 sequence is 14 residues long. Deletions cut 0 bases from V and 1 base from J, with 6 bases between. The V gene's germline CDR1 is ENHRY and CDR2 SYGVKD. The CDR3 loop reads CAISESGSQETQYF. The DNA for the CDR3 is TGTGCCATCAGTGAGTCAGGCAGCCAAGAGACCCAGTACTTC.

V is TRBV30 and J is TRBJ1-6; D ambiguous. Germline V lookup: CDR1 GTSNPN, CDR2 SVGIG (reference sequence). Deletions cut 4 bases from V and 1 base from J, with 11 bases between. The CDR3 spans 15 residues. DNA for the CDR3: TGTGCCTGGACCTCGGAAGGGTCCTATAATTCACCCCTCCACTTT. Translation gives CAWTSEGSYNSPLHF.

There are a few counts of this clonotype. This sequence joins TRBV9 and TRBJ1-1, with TRBD1 identical over 9 bases. CDR3 size: 15 residues. Looked up from germline, CDR1 is SGDLS and CDR2 is YYNGEE. The V gene end was trimmed by 3 bases and the J gene end by 6 bases; junction bases not matched to a gene: 9. The CDR3: CASSGGQGIVSEAFF. The CDR3 nucleotides are TGTGCCAGCAGCGGAGGACAGGGGATTGTATCTGAAGCTTTCTTT.

This clonotype was observed a few times. This chain joins TRBV15 and TRBJ1-1; unclear D gene. Germline CDR1 is LNHNV and CDR2 is YYDKDF (reference sequence). CDR3 length: 11 amino acids. The germline V and J ends were trimmed by 5 bases and 8 bases, with 9 bases remaining between them. CDR3 loop: CATSENREAFF. The CDR3 DNA follows: TGTGCCACCAGCGAAAACCGAGAAGCTTTCTTT.

V usage is TRBV13 and J usage is TRBJ2-1, with TRBD2 matching 14 bases. This CDR3 comprises 16 residues. CDR1 is PRHDT, CDR2 FYEKMQ, per germline (reference sequence). The V gene end was trimmed by 5 bases and the J gene end by 0 bases; junction bases not matched to a gene: 0. The CDR3 protein is CASSGTSGSSYNEQFF. DNA for the CDR3: TGTGCCAGCAGCGGGACTAGCGGGAGCTCCTACAATGAGCAGTTCTTC.

This chain uses TRBV6-1 with TRBJ1-2; 8 bases are shared with TRBD1. The CDR3 loop spans 12 amino acids. Per germline, CDR1 MNHNS and CDR2 SASEGT. CDR3 in amino acids: CVGDTGGRGYTF. For the CDR3, the DNA is TGTGTCGGCGATACAGGGGGGAGAGGCTACACCTTC.

The chain recombines TRBV11-1 with TRBJ2-1; weak D call: TRBD2 (6 bases). Germline CDR1 SGHAT, CDR2 FQDESV (reference sequence). V lost 5 bases, J lost 0 bases, and 11 bases lay in between. This CDR3 contains 15 residues. The CDR3 region has the DNA TGTGCCAGCAGCGACACTAGCAGCTCCTACAATGAGCAGTTCTTC. It encodes CASSDTSSSYNEQFF.

V gene TRBV11-1 combines with J gene TRBJ2-6; D remains ambiguous. Trimming pared 3 bases from V and 0 bases from J, leaving 9 bases between. CDR3 length: 16 amino acids. CDR1 and CDR2 (germline): SGHAT, FQDESV (reference sequence). CDR3 in amino acids: CASSFGPGSGANVLTF. The DNA for the CDR3 is TGTGCCAGCAGCTTTGGACCCGGCTCTGGGGCCAACGTCCTGACTTTC.

V gene TRBV6-2 or TRBV6-3 combines with J gene TRBJ2-1; 10 bases match TRBD2. CDR3 length: 19 residues. Germline CDR1 reads MNHEY; CDR2 reads SVGEGT. Trimming took 2 bases from V and 0 from J; bases not matched to a gene: 10. Here the CDR3 DNA reads TGTGCCAGCAGTTACGGAGGGGGTAGCGGGGGGCGCTCCTACAATGAGCAGTTCTTC. This gives the protein CASSYGGGSGGRSYNEQFF.

The rearrangement joins TRBV18 to TRBJ2-3; TRBD1 agrees at 8 bases. This CDR3 comprises 16 residues. Germline CDR1 KGHSH, CDR2 LQKENI. Germline trimming cut 3 bases from V and 2 bases from J; bases unmatched to any gene: 7. CDR3 nucleotides: TGTGCCAGCTCACCGAGGGGACAGGCAAACACAGATACGCAGTATTTT. It codes for CASSPRGQANTDTQYF. The full variable domain, rest sourced from reference TRBV18 and TRBJ2-3, is NAGVMQNPRHLVRRRGQEARLRCSPMKGHSHVYWYRQLPEEGLKFMVYLQKENIIDESGMPKERFSAEFPKEGPSILRIQQVVRGDSAAYFCASSPRGQANTDTQYFGPGTRLTVL.

The chain uses TRBV30 and TRBJ1-3, with D possibly being TRBD1 (6 bases). Germline-derived CDR1 and CDR2 are GTSNPN and SVGIG (reference sequence). This CDR3 spans 13 amino acids. The V end was cut by 0 bases, the J end by 8 bases, with 11 bases between. CDR3 sequence reads: CAWSVGGADTIYF. The CDR3 DNA follows: TGTGCCTGGAGTGTAGGGGGTGCGGACACCATATATTTT.

This rearrangement joins TRBV7-3 to TRBJ1-2; 7 positions match TRBD1. The V gene end was trimmed by 5 bases and the J gene end by 4 bases; junction bases not matched to a gene: 4. This CDR3 contains 13 residues. Germline V gene lookup returns CDR1 SGHTA and CDR2 FQGTGA. The CDR3 sequence: CASSPTGVYGYTF. The CDR3, as DNA: TGTGCCAGCAGCCCAACAGGGGTCTATGGCTACACCTTC. Combining the CDR3 with reference TRBV7-3 and TRBJ1-2 gives the whole variable domain GAGVSQTPSNKVTEKGKYVELRCDPISGHTALYWYRQSLGQGPEFLIYFQGTGAADDSGLPNDRFFAVRPEGSVSTLKIQRTERGDSAVYLCASSPTGVYGYTFGSGTRLTVV.

This clonotype showed up just once. This sequence joins TRBV10-3 and TRBJ2-5; 7 positions match TRBD1. The ends lost 3 bases at V and 4 bases at J; junction bases unmatched: 5. CDR3 length: 14 residues. CDR1 is ENHRY and CDR2 is SYGVKD in the germline V gene. CDR3 residues: CAISDQGQIETQYF. CDR3 sequence (DNA): TGTGCCATCAGTGACCAGGGACAGATAGAGACCCAGTACTTC.

The genes are TRBV12-3 or TRBV12-4 and TRBJ2-1; 7 bases are shared with TRBD1. V dropped 7 bases and J dropped 1; count of bases not matched to a gene: 4. The CDR3 contains 14 residues. The CDR3: CASNLQGSYNEQFF. CDR3 in DNA: TGTGCCAGCAACCTACAGGGGTCCTACAATGAGCAGTTCTTC.

The V gene is TRBV30, the J gene TRBJ1-2; D gene ambiguous. The V end was cut by 1 base, the J end by 0 bases, with 3 bases between. The CDR3 is 12 amino acids. Germline CDR1 GTSNPN, CDR2 SVGIG (reference sequence). CDR3 in amino acids: CAWSGANYGYTF. In DNA, the CDR3 is TGTGCCTGGAGTGGGGCTAACTATGGCTACACCTTC.

This clonotype was counted only a few times. The rearrangement links TRBV10-3 to TRBJ1-3, with D possibly matching TRBD1 (5 bases). V shed 5 bases and J shed 0 bases, with 14 bases lying between them. The CDR3 length is 16 residues. The germline V gene encodes CDR1 ENHRY and CDR2 SYGVKD. Here the CDR3 DNA reads TGTGCCATCAGTCCCCAGGGCGACATCTCTGGAAACACCATATATTTT. Translated, it gives CAISPQGDISGNTIYF.

This chain uses TRBV10-3 with TRBJ2-7; 11 bases line up with TRBD2. Germline loops: CDR1 ENHRY, CDR2 SYGVKD. The junction had 6 bases not matched to a gene; V was cut back by 4 bases and J by 1 base. The CDR3 length is 16 residues. CDR3: CAISGTGTSGSYEQYF. CDR3 coding DNA: TGTGCCATCAGTGGGACAGGGACTAGCGGATCCTACGAGCAGTACTTC.

The chain recombines TRBV10-1 with TRBJ2-2; TRBD2 matches 11 bases. This CDR3 is 17 amino acids long. The J segment lost 8 bases and the V segment lost 2 bases, leaving 10 bases of the junction unmatched. CDR1 is WNHNN and CDR2 is SYGVQD in the germline V gene (reference sequence). CDR3 in DNA: TGCGCCAGCAGTGAGGCGCTAGCGGGGGGTCCATCGGGGGAGCTGTTTTTT. This codes for CASSEALAGGPSGELFF.

This chain uses TRBV13 with TRBJ1-2, with unresolved D. The V end was cut by 5 bases, the J end by 13 bases, with 11 bases between. This CDR3 has 10 amino acids. The V gene's germline CDR1 is PRHDT and CDR2 FYEKMQ (reference sequence). CDR3 region: CASSPPTVTF. The CDR3 DNA follows: TGTGCCAGCAGCCCCCCCACGGTCACCTTC. The entire variable domain, with the rest obtained from reference TRBV13 and TRBJ1-2, is as follows: AAGVIQSPRHLIKEKRETATLKCYPIPRHDTVYWYQQGPGQDPQFLISFYEKMQSDKGSIPDRFSAQQFSDYHSELNMSSLELGDSALYFCASSPPTVTFGSGTRLTVV.

In its sample, this clonotype was seen once. This sequence joins TRBV10-3 and TRBJ2-1; D ambiguous. Germline-derived CDR1 and CDR2 are ENHRY and SYGVKD. The V end lost 0 bases, the J end lost 3 bases, and 12 bases lay between the germline ends. The CDR3 sequence is 16 residues long. The CDR3 loop reads CAISESESTVYNEQFF. DNA of the CDR3: TGTGCCATCAGTGAGTCCGAGTCAACCGTCTACAATGAGCAGTTCTTC.

The CDR3, as DNA: TGTGCCAGCAGCTCGCCTGCCGGGGTCTCCACAGATACGCAGTATTTT. Residues: CASSSPAGVSTDTQYF. This rearrangement joins TRBV11-3 to TRBJ2-3; D perhaps matches TRBD2 (5 bases). Germline CDR1 and CDR2: SGHNT and YENEEA. Trimming pared 4 bases from V and 2 bases from J, leaving 16 bases between. The CDR3 is 16 residues long.